These 32 T cell receptor beta chains came from one sample sequenced in a study of blood T cell repertoires in COVID-19. TCRdb's table, derived via immunoSEQ multiplex PCR, lists solely in-frame clones and lacks some. This sample yields about 400,000 clones, of which around 88% are seen a single time; 7% to 7.5% belongs to the top ten. The specimen sequenced was peripheral blood. The receptors derive from an older woman with COVID-19, enrolled during active disease.

The chain is built from TRBV6-6 and TRBJ2-2; 8 nucleotides match TRBD1. V was clipped by 8 bases and J by 6 bases; unmatched bases: 11. The germline V gene has CDR1 MNHNY and CDR2 SVGAGI (reference sequence). The CDR3 totals 15 residues. CDR3 DNA: TGTGCCAGCGGGGCAAAACAGGGGGGAGCCGGGGAGCTGTTTTTT. It translates to CASGAKQGGAGELFF.

The V gene is TRBV6-6, the J gene TRBJ1-2; no reliable D call. Looked up from germline, CDR1 is MNHNY and CDR2 is SVGAGI (reference sequence). V was shortened by 0 bases and J by 8 bases, with 13 bases between the two germline ends. The CDR3 sequence is 14 residues long. DNA of the CDR3: TGTGCCAGCAGTTACTCTAGGACGGAGGGCGGCTACACCTTC. This sequence encodes CASSYSRTEGGYTF.

The chain joins TRBV11-2 to TRBJ2-3; TRBD2 aligns across 13 bases. The CDR3 is 17 amino acids. Germline V gene data show CDR1 as SGHAT and CDR2 as FQNNGV. V was pared by 1 base and J by 3 bases, with 4 bases of the junction left unmatched. The CDR3, as DNA: TGTGCCAGCAGCTTAGGACTAGCGGGGGGTCGGACAGATACGCAGTATTTT. It specifies CASSLGLAGGRTDTQYF.

This clone was observed a few times. In nucleotides, the CDR3 is TGTGCCAGCAGCTCCAGGGGGCGGTTTGGCCTGAACACTGAAGCTTTCTTT. It encodes CASSSRGRFGLNTEAFF. V is TRBV27 and J is TRBJ1-1, with 8 bases fitting TRBD1. CDR1 MNHEY and CDR2 SMNVEV come from the germline V gene (reference sequence). V shed 6 bases, J shed 0 bases, and the junction held 12 bases outside the gene matches. This CDR3 has 17 amino acids.

V and J are TRBV30 and TRBJ1-1; 9 bases agree with TRBD1. The ends lost 4 bases at V and 5 bases at J; junction bases unmatched: 8. This CDR3 contains 14 residues. CDR1 and CDR2 from the germline V gene are GTSNPN and SVGIG (reference sequence). The CDR3: CAWIARDRVTEAFF. In DNA, the CDR3 is TGTGCCTGGATTGCCCGGGACAGGGTTACTGAAGCTTTCTTT.

This clone showed up many times. This chain links TRBV2 with TRBJ2-4; 9 bases match TRBD1. The trim removed 8 bases at V and 7 bases at J, leaving 12 bases unmatched. This CDR3 comprises 15 residues. Germline values: CDR1 SNHLY, CDR2 FYNNEI. CDR3 in amino acids: CASAQRGTGLNIQYF. CDR3 nucleotides: TGTGCCAGCGCACAGAGAGGGACAGGGTTGAACATTCAGTACTTC.

V is TRBV13 and J is TRBJ2-5, with D perhaps TRBD1 (5 bases). CDR1 is PRHDT, CDR2 FYEKMQ, per germline (reference sequence). The CDR3 runs to 17 residues. The V and J ends lost 0 bases and 3 bases respectively, with 17 bases between them. The CDR3 coding sequence is TGTGCCAGCAGCTTAGGTGAACAGGACGTGCTTAAAGAGACCCAGTACTTC. As protein: CASSLGEQDVLKETQYF. The full variable domain, rest sourced from reference TRBV13 and TRBJ2-5, is AAGVIQSPRHLIKEKRETATLKCYPIPRHDTVYWYQQGPGQDPQFLISFYEKMQSDKGSIPDRFSAQQFSDYHSELNMSSLELGDSALYFCASSLGEQDVLKETQYFGPGTRLLVL.

The rearrangement joins TRBV30 to TRBJ1-5; the D is unclear. CDR3 length: 13 residues. Germline CDR1 reads GTSNPN; CDR2 reads SVGIG (reference sequence). Trimming took 0 bases from V and 4 from J, leaving 7 bases between them. CDR3 region: CAWSVQQNQPQHF. In DNA form, the CDR3 reads TGTGCCTGGAGTGTACAACAGAATCAGCCCCAGCATTTT.

The genes are TRBV11-2 and TRBJ2-1, with 12 bases lining up with TRBD2. This CDR3 region has 19 residues. V lost 3 bases, J lost 0 bases, and 9 bases stayed unmatched. The germline gives CDR1 SGHAT, CDR2 FQNNGV. The CDR3 nucleotides are TGTGCCAGCAGCTTTCTTACTAGCGGGGGGTACAACTCCTACAATGAGCAGTTCTTC. Translating gives CASSFLTSGGYNSYNEQFF.

The chain couples TRBV13 to TRBJ1-1; 7 bases are a match to TRBD1. Germline V CDR1 and CDR2: PRHDT, FYEKMQ (reference sequence). This CDR3 is built from 12 residues. The ends lost 0 bases at V and 11 bases at J; junction bases unmatched: 3. As DNA, the CDR3 is TGTGCCAGCAGCTTAGGAGGGGGCCTGGCTTTCTTT. Encoded protein: CASSLGGGLAFF. Using reference TRBV13 and TRBJ1-1 for the parts outside the CDR3, the full variable domain is AAGVIQSPRHLIKEKRETATLKCYPIPRHDTVYWYQQGPGQDPQFLISFYEKMQSDKGSIPDRFSAQQFSDYHSELNMSSLELGDSALYFCASSLGGGLAFFGQGTRLTVV.

V and J are TRBV11-3 and TRBJ2-2; TRBD1 is a possible D gene (5 bases). Germline V lookup: CDR1 SGHNT, CDR2 YENEEA. The CDR3 has 16 residues. Trimming removed 5 bases from V and 0 bases from J, with 13 bases in between. CDR3 in amino acids: CASSLSRGSNTGELFF. CDR3 nucleotide sequence: TGTGCCAGCAGCCTCAGTAGGGGATCGAACACCGGGGAGCTGTTTTTT.

J is TRBJ1-6 and V is TRBV30, with D possibly TRBD1 on 6 matching bases. Trimming stripped 8 bases from V and 7 bases from J, with 15 bases between. Germline CDR1 reads GTSNPN; CDR2 reads SVGIG (reference sequence). The CDR3 spans 13 residues. CDR3 DNA sequence: TGTGCCGGACTAGGACAGCCGAATTCACCCCTCCACTTT. As protein: CAGLGQPNSPLHF.

This clone was detected a few times. J is TRBJ1-6 and V is TRBV30, with D perhaps TRBD1 (5 bases). Germline values: CDR1 GTSNPN, CDR2 SVGIG (reference sequence). Between the trimmed V and J ends, which lost 2 bases and 8 bases, there was a span of 13 bases. The CDR3 has 14 amino acids. This CDR3 reads CAWSWGEIYSPLHF. The CDR3 DNA sequence: TGTGCCTGGAGTTGGGGGGAGATATATTCACCCCTCCACTTT.

The chain has TRBV7-2 and TRBJ2-1, with 8 bases lining up with TRBD2. This CDR3 region has 16 residues. Losses at the gene ends were 1 base for V and 0 bases for J; bases not matched to a gene: 2. CDR1 is SGHTA, CDR2 FQGNSA, per germline. DNA of the CDR3: TGTGCCAGCAGCTTAGAGAGCGGGGGCTCCTACAATGAGCAGTTCTTC. It encodes CASSLESGGSYNEQFF.

The chain uses TRBV10-3 and TRBJ2-1; weak D call: TRBD1 (6 bases). The V gene lost 4 bases and the J gene lost 7 bases, with 14 bases spanning the gap. The CDR3 covers 14 residues. Germline loops: CDR1 ENHRY, CDR2 SYGVKD. The CDR3 DNA sequence: TGTGCCATCAGTGTCCGGGACAAGACGAATGAGCAGTTCTTC. It translates to CAISVRDKTNEQFF.

The CDR3, as DNA: TGTGCCAGCAGCATAGACAGGGGGAGTAGGAACATTCAGTACTTC. This gives the protein CASSIDRGSRNIQYF. The genes are TRBV7-2 and TRBJ2-4, with 9 bases matching TRBD1. The germline V gene encodes CDR1 SGHTA and CDR2 FQGNSA. This CDR3 contains 15 residues. The V and J ends lost 5 bases and 7 bases, in that order; junction bases with no gene match: 9.

This clone has only one observation. The V call is TRBV11-2, the J call TRBJ2-3, with D unresolved. V lost 8 bases and J lost 5, with 11 bases in between. The CDR3 loop spans 12 amino acids. Germline CDR1 is SGHAT and CDR2 is FQNNGV. The CDR3 region is CASARYLDTQYF. The CDR3 DNA is TGTGCCAGCGCTCGATACTTAGATACGCAGTATTTT.

This clone was observed many times. The chain links TRBV6-5 to TRBJ1-3, with TRBD1 as a possible D gene (6 bases). Germline loops: CDR1 MNHEY, CDR2 SVGAGI. Trimming left V 6 bases short and J 6 bases short, with 15 bases between. The CDR3 covers 14 residues. The CDR3 is CASRTGIEKNTIYF. DNA of the CDR3: TGTGCCAGCAGAACAGGGATTGAGAAAAACACCATATATTTT.

This clone was recorded only once. The rearrangement uses TRBV10-3 and TRBJ1-1, with 8 nucleotides matching TRBD1. V lost 6 bases and J lost 5; bases outside the gene matches: 20. The CDR3 is 18 residues long. Per germline, CDR1 ENHRY and CDR2 SYGVKD. DNA of the CDR3: TGTGCCATCAGGGAGGTAGTAGGACAGGGAGCGTTGAGGACTGAAGCTTTCTTT. It codes for CAIREVVGQGALRTEAFF.

V gene TRBV12-3 or TRBV12-4 combines with J gene TRBJ1-1; TRBD1 is a possible D gene (5 bases). Trimming pared 3 bases from V and 3 bases from J, leaving 8 bases between. The CDR3 loop spans 13 amino acids. As DNA, the CDR3 is TGTGCCAGCAGTTTTTCGGGGGACACTGAAGCTTTCTTT. It translates to CASSFSGDTEAFF.

The rearrangement joins TRBV11-2 to TRBJ2-6, with TRBD2 as a possible D gene (6 bases). CDR3 size: 16 residues. Trimming removed 3 bases from V and 2 bases from J, with 11 bases in between. Per the germline V gene, CDR1 is SGHAT and CDR2 is FQNNGV. The CDR3: CASSLRGPTGANVLTF. The CDR3, as DNA: TGTGCCAGCAGCTTGCGGGGCCCGACTGGGGCCAACGTCCTGACTTTC.

The rearrangement joins TRBV15 to TRBJ1-5, with D tentatively TRBD1 (6 bases). The germline V and J ends were trimmed by 5 bases and 4 bases, with 12 bases remaining between them. CDR1 and CDR2 from the germline V gene are LNHNV and YYDKDF (reference sequence). The CDR3 is 14 residues long. CDR3 in DNA: TGTGCCACCAGCCCGACAGGTACGAATCAGCCCCAGCATTTT. Translated, it gives CATSPTGTNQPQHF.

The chain couples TRBV7-9 to TRBJ1-4; 7 nucleotides align to TRBD1. The CDR3 is made up of 15 amino acids. V dropped 0 bases and J dropped 7; count of bases not matched to a gene: 5. Germline CDR1 SEHNR, CDR2 FQNEAQ (reference sequence). The CDR3 coding sequence is TGTGCCAGCAGCTTAGCCCTGACAGGGTCTGAAAAACTGTTTTTT. Translating gives CASSLALTGSEKLFF.

CDR3 region: CARISGAMNTEAFF. CDR3 bases: TGTGCCCGGATCTCTGGGGCAATGAACACTGAAGCTTTCTTT. The chain uses TRBV30 and TRBJ1-1; perhaps TRBD1 as D (5 bases). The CDR3 runs to 14 residues. Germline V gene data show CDR1 as GTSNPN and CDR2 as SVGIG (reference sequence). V lost 8 bases to trimming and J lost 0 bases, with 16 bases between them.

This clone was seen a handful of times. This chain joins TRBV15 and TRBJ2-7, with D perhaps TRBD1 (5 bases). The CDR3 runs 15 residues. Germline V lookup: CDR1 LNHNV, CDR2 YYDKDF (reference sequence). V lost 0 bases to trimming and J lost 5 bases, with 14 bases between them. This CDR3 is CATSRDRGSFDEQYF. The CDR3 DNA reads TGTGCCACCAGCAGAGATAGGGGTAGCTTCGACGAGCAGTACTTC.

V is TRBV7-9 and J is TRBJ2-7, with D perhaps TRBD1 (5 bases). Per the germline V gene, CDR1 is SEHNR and CDR2 is FQNEAQ (reference sequence). CDR3 length equals 13 residues. V gave up 5 bases and J gave up 2 bases, with 10 bases separating them. CDR3 region: CASSVQETYEQYF. The DNA for the CDR3 is TGTGCCAGCAGCGTACAGGAGACCTACGAGCAGTACTTC. The complete variable domain, with remaining parts taken from reference TRBV7-9 and TRBJ2-7, reads DTGVSQNPRHKITKRGQNVTFRCDPISEHNRLYWYRQTLGQGPEFLTYFQNEAQLEKSRLLSDRFSAERPKGSFSTLEIQRTEQGDSAMYLCASSVQETYEQYFGPGTRLTVT.

This chain joins TRBV10-1 and TRBJ2-7; D not certain. The germline CDR1 and CDR2 sequences are WNHNN and SYGVQD (reference sequence). V was clipped by 0 bases and J by 0 bases, with 18 bases between them. CDR3 length equals 18 residues. CDR3 DNA sequence: TGCGCCAGCAGTGAGTCGACTCGGCGGCGGCACCTCTCCTACGAGCAGTACTTC. Its protein is CASSESTRRRHLSYEQYF.

This clone was found once. The chain combines TRBV29-1 with TRBJ1-2, with D maybe TRBD1 (6 bases). The germline V and J ends were trimmed by 5 bases and 5 bases, with 15 bases remaining between them. Germline CDR1 and CDR2: SQVTM and ANQGSEA. This CDR3 has 13 amino acids. The CDR3 sequence: CSVSPGDGYGYTF. DNA of the CDR3: TGCAGCGTTTCCCCAGGGGATGGATATGGCTACACCTTC.

The rearrangement joins TRBV11-1 to TRBJ2-7; TRBD2 is a possible D gene (5 bases). Trimming cost V 1 base and J 2 bases, with 15 bases left between them. The CDR3 has 16 amino acids. Germline V gene lookup returns CDR1 SGHAT and CDR2 FQDESV (reference sequence). The CDR3 sequence: CASSLVAGLTTYEQYF. The CDR3 nucleotides are TGTGCCAGCAGCTTAGTGGCGGGCCTAACGACCTACGAGCAGTACTTC. Filled out from reference TRBV11-1 and TRBJ2-7, the complete variable domain reads EAEVAQSPRYKITEKSQAVAFWCDPISGHATLYWYRQILGQGPELLVQFQDESVVDDSQLPKDRFSAERLKGVDSTLKIQPAELGDSAMYLCASSLVAGLTTYEQYFGPGTRLTVT.

This chain uses TRBV19 with TRBJ2-1; 10 nucleotides line up with TRBD2. The CDR3 extends over 16 amino acids. The V segment lost 6 bases and the J segment 7 bases; nucleotides outside the gene matches: 12. Germline CDR1 reads LNHDA; CDR2 reads SQIVND (reference sequence). CDR3 residues: CASSTRSGGASNEQFF. Written as DNA, the CDR3 is TGTGCCAGTAGCACGAGGAGCGGGGGGGCCTCAAATGAGCAGTTCTTC.

The V call is TRBV29-1, the J call TRBJ1-1; D gene unclear. Per germline, CDR1 SQVTM and CDR2 ANQGSEA. The CDR3 is 14 residues long. Trimming stripped 1 base from V and 0 bases from J, with 9 bases between. CDR3 in DNA: TGCAGCGTTGAAGTTCGGGGTGTGAACACTGAAGCTTTCTTT. Translating gives CSVEVRGVNTEAFF.

This chain links TRBV4-1 with TRBJ1-2, with a tentative D call TRBD1 (5 bases). CDR3 size: 15 residues. Germline V lookup: CDR1 MGHRA, CDR2 YSYEKL. With 1 base removed from V and 6 bases from J, the gap between germline ends came to 15 bases. The CDR3: CASSQVAGRRDGYTF. CDR3 nucleotides: TGCGCCAGCAGCCAAGTAGCAGGGAGGCGCGATGGCTACACCTTC.